This is a list of T cell receptor beta chains from one sample in a study of blood T cells in healthy people across ages. TCRdb redid the calling of the 5' RACE reads with MiXCR, one entry per CDR3 protein. The data show about 540,000 distinct CDR3 sequences, more than 20% seen once. A further study also used this sample, focusing on T cells of mothers and their children.

The sequenced sample was blood. These receptors all stem from a boy aged 5-17 years in good health. The CDR3 runs from the conserved cysteine through the conserved F or W. A D gene is named only where the DNA matches it firmly. Some rows mark clone size as missing; the rest say once, few, many or name a class of expanded clone.

j_call | d_call | clone_size | v_call | cdr3_nt | cdr3_aa
TRBJ2-1 | TRBD2 | few | TRBV11-2 | TGTGCCAGCAGCGGAATAGCCCCGCTAGCGGGAGTTAGCTCCCATGAGCAGTTCTTC | CASSGIAPLAGVSSHEQFF
TRBJ2-1 | NA | few | TRBV4-2 | TGTGCCAGCAGCCCTGGATCGCGGACCTACAATGAGCAGTTCTTC | CASSPGSRTYNEQFF
TRBJ1-4 | NA | NA | TRBV27 | TGTGCCAGCAGTTTATCGGGGGTAACTAATGAAAAACTGTTTTTT | CASSLSGVTNEKLFF
TRBJ1-2 | TRBD1 | few | TRBV5-1 | TGCGCCAGCAGCTTGGAGGGGGCGGACTATGGCTACACCTTC | CASSLEGADYGYTF
TRBJ1-2 | NA | NA | TRBV20-1 | TGCAGTGCTACATCAGGGGAAGGCTACACCTTC | CSATSGEGYTF
TRBJ2-7 | NA | NA | TRBV11-2 | TGTGCCAGCAGCTTCTCTGCCTACAGAGGCGAGCAGTACTTC | CASSFSAYRGEQYF
TRBJ2-1 | NA | NA | TRBV4-2 | TGTGCCAGCAGCCAGAGTGGACTATCCGACTCCTACAATGAGCAGTTCTTC | CASSQSGLSDSYNEQFF
TRBJ1-2 | NA | NA | TRBV20-1 | TGCAGTGCTAGAAGGGGGACGGGTGCCCGTGGGAACTATGGCTACACCTTC | CSARRGTGARGNYGYTF
TRBJ1-2 | NA | NA | TRBV5-1 | TGCGCCAGCAGCTTGGGGACGACTCAATCTTATGGCTACACCTTC | CASSLGTTQSYGYTF
TRBJ2-7 | NA | NA | TRBV28 | TGTGCCAGCAGTCCTTACAGTCACTACGAGCAGTACTTC | CASSPYSHYEQYF
TRBJ2-6 | NA | NA | TRBV29-1 | TGCAGCGTTGACGTCGGTACTGGGGCCAACGTCCTGACTTTC | CSVDVGTGANVLTF
TRBJ2-5 | TRBD1 | many | TRBV7-2 | TGTGCCAGCAGCTTGAGGGGGCCAAGGGAGACCCAGTACTTC | CASSLRGPRETQYF
TRBJ2-2 | TRBD2 | many | TRBV20-1 | TGCAGTGCTAGAGATGGACTAGCGGACACCGGGGAGCTGTTTTTT | CSARDGLADTGELFF
TRBJ2-5 | TRBD1 | NA | TRBV20-1 | TGCAGTGCTCTACCGTGGGACAGGGACTACAATGAGCAGTCCTTC | CSALPWDRDYNEQSF
TRBJ1-1 | NA | few | TRBV28 | TGTGCCAGCAGTTTGGGGGCCTATAACACTGAAGCTTTCTTT | CASSLGAYNTEAFF
TRBJ2-5 | NA | NA | TRBV6-1 | TGTGCCAGCAGTGAAGGATTCCTCGGGCCACAAGAGACCCAGTACTTC | CASSEGFLGPQETQYF
TRBJ2-7 | TRBD2 | NA | TRBV20-1 | TGCAGTGCTAGAGATCGTTTTAGCGGGGGCTACGAGCAGTACTTC | CSARDRFSGGYEQYF
TRBJ1-2 | NA | NA | TRBV25-1 | TGTGCCAGCAGTGAATCGGGGGGGCTGAAAAGCGGCTACACCTTC | CASSESGGLKSGYTF
TRBJ2-7 | NA | NA | TRBV27 | TGTGCCAGCAGTTTACTTAGGGCGCGGGGGCCCAGCTCCTACGAGCAGTACTTC | CASSLLRARGPSSYEQYF
TRBJ1-1 | NA | NA | TRBV4-3 | TGCGCCAGCAGCCAAGATCTGGGCACTGAAGCTTTCTTT | CASSQDLGTEAFF
TRBJ1-1 | TRBD1 | few | TRBV6-5 | TGTGCCAGCAGCGACTCCGGGACAGGGGTTTTTGGCACTGAAGCTTTCTTT | CASSDSGTGVFGTEAFF
TRBJ2-7 | NA | few | TRBV7-2 | TGTGCCAGCAAGGCGGGCGGAACCTACGAGCAGTACTTC | CASKAGGTYEQYF
TRBJ1-5 | NA | NA | TRBV2 | TGTGCCAGCAGTTTTCGGGCCCGGCCCCAGCATTTT | CASSFRARPQHF
TRBJ2-6 | TRBD2 | NA | TRBV3-1 | TGTGCCAGCAGCCAACTAGCGGGAGTAGTTGGGGCCAACGTCCTGACTTTC | CASSQLAGVVGANVLTF
TRBJ2-5 | TRBD2 | NA | TRBV4-1 | TGCGCCAGCAGCCAAACCCCGGGACTAGCGGAGGGAGAGACCCAGTACTTC | CASSQTPGLAEGETQYF
TRBJ2-3 | TRBD2 | NA | TRBV30 | TGTGCCTGGAGTGGACTAGCGGGGGGGGTCACAGATACGCAGTATTTT | CAWSGLAGGVTDTQYF
TRBJ2-4 | NA | NA | TRBV24-1 | TGTGCCACCAGTGAGAAAAACATTCAGTACTTC | CATSEKNIQYF
TRBJ1-4 | NA | few | TRBV5-6 | TGTGCCAGCAGCTTTCAGGGAACTAATGAAAAACTGTTTTTT | CASSFQGTNEKLFF
TRBJ2-7 | TRBD2 | few | TRBV2 | TGTGCCGTTTCTGCGGGAGCGAATTACGAGCAGTACTTC | CAVSAGANYEQYF
TRBJ2-5 | TRBD2 | many | TRBV6-6 | TGTGCCAGCAGCCCGACTAGCGGGACCCAAGAGACCCAGTACTTC | CASSPTSGTQETQYF
TRBJ2-1 | TRBD1 | NA | TRBV15 | TGTGCCACCAGCGGACCGGGACAGGCTAACAATGAGCAGTTCTTC | CATSGPGQANNEQFF
TRBJ1-1 | NA | NA | TRBV20-1 | TGCAGTGTAACCGGGAGCATGAACACTGAAGCTTTCTTT | CSVTGSMNTEAFF
TRBJ2-2 | NA | NA | TRBV20-1 | TGCAGTGCCATCACAGGGATGAACGCCGGGGAGCTGTTTTTT | CSAITGMNAGELFF